The entry below gives a single TCR beta chain sequence along with its context. Its antigen is unknown. The ends lost 5 bases at V and 1 base at J; junction bases unmatched: 6. Germline V gene data show CDR1 as SGHAT and CDR2 as FQNNGV. The CDR3 spans 16 residues. The sample is drawn from a study of cytomegalovirus exposure and HLA in healthy donors. Whole-study findings and limits: A later look showed TCR association rates differing by HLA locus, highest for DRB1 and lowest for HLA-C. HLA alleles were associated with fewer than 20,000 TCR beta sequences in a later analysis at 0.05 false discovery rate. One cluster of highly shared sequence variants probably arose as a sequencing artifact. In a later analysis, HLA-associated TCR beta chains were more clonally expanded than equally common others.

Primers: 60 Vbeta forward and 13 Jbeta reverse. Assay: immunoSEQ multiplex PCR; the TCRdb copy retains only in-frame clones and omits some. In the table there are roughly 23,000 clones, 60% to 80% of which are singletons. This rearrangement joins TRBV11-2 to TRBJ2-1; 9 nucleotides agree with TRBD1. This receptor was taken from a man aged 55 to 70 in good health and CMV-seronegative. Sequenced sample: PBMCs. The CDR3 region has the DNA TGTGCCAGCAGCCACGGGACAGGGATTTCCTACAATGAGCAGTTCTTC. It encodes CASSHGTGISYNEQFF.